The 26 T cell receptor beta chains below come from one sample, sequenced in a study of T-cell reconstitution after alpha-beta-depleted transplantation in children. Study results and limitations: By one year post-transplant, T-cell counts and diversity largely arose from T cells that were newly produced.

Unique molecular identifiers were used to barcode this TCRbeta library. One entry per CDR3 protein results from TCRdb running MiXCR on the PCR reads. The sample consists of about 300,000 distinct CDR3 sequences, roughly 7.8% of them appearing once. For these receptors, no antigen is known. The specimen was peripheral blood, collected 360 days after TCRalphabeta/CD19-depleted stem cell transplant. All receptors come from a female patient aged 2-15 years who had a stem cell transplant for Fanconi anemia, so the T cells may come from the graft donor.

The J gene is TRBJ2-5, the V gene TRBV18, with D possibly being TRBD1 or TRBD2 (5 bases each). This CDR3 has 12 residues. The V and J ends lost 2 bases and 6 bases respectively, with 7 bases between them. Germline CDR1 and CDR2: KGHSH and LQKENI. The chain's CDR3 is CASSPEGQTQYF. CDR3 bases: TGTGCCAGCTCACCAGAGGGACAGACCCAGTACTTC.

In its sample, this clonotype was seen a few times. V and J are TRBV28 and TRBJ2-1; 8 bases map to TRBD2. The CDR3 consists of 14 residues. V lost 6 bases to trimming and J lost 7 bases; unmatched junction nucleotides: 8. The germline gives CDR1 MDHEN, CDR2 SYDVKM. The CDR3 nucleotides read TGTGCCAGCAGGGCGGGGGGCAGGGTAAATGAGCAGTTCTTC. Its translation is CASRAGGRVNEQFF.

This clonotype was detected a few times. The V and J genes are TRBV5-6 and TRBJ1-2; D possibly corresponds to TRBD1 (5 bases). Deletions cut 8 bases from V and 6 bases from J, with 14 bases between. CDR1 is SGHDT, CDR2 YYEEEE, per germline. This CDR3 has 12 amino acids. CDR3 amino acids: CASTLGGDGYTF. The CDR3 nucleotides are TGTGCCAGTACCCTGGGGGGAGATGGCTACACCTTC.

This clonotype was seen at least ten times. This chain uses TRBV2 with TRBJ2-5; D is unclear. The length of the CDR3 is 12 residues. Germline V gene data show CDR1 as SNHLY and CDR2 as FYNNEI. The V and J ends lost 3 bases and 2 bases respectively, with 4 bases between them. This CDR3 reads CASSDGQETQYF. CDR3 in DNA: TGTGCCAGCAGTGACGGTCAAGAGACCCAGTACTTC.

In its sample, this clonotype was seen many times. This sequence joins TRBV4-3 and TRBJ1-1, with unresolved D. With 1 base removed from V and 2 bases from J, the gap between germline ends came to 8 bases. In germline, CDR1 is LGHNA, CDR2 YSLEER. The CDR3 has 14 residues. The CDR3 spells CASSQGTLNTEAFF. The CDR3 DNA follows: TGCGCCAGCAGCCAAGGGACTTTAAACACTGAAGCTTTCTTT.

This clonotype came up a few times. V and J are TRBV5-6 and TRBJ2-5; 8 bases align to TRBD1. This CDR3 has 15 residues. The ends lost 4 bases at V and 5 bases at J; junction bases unmatched: 10. Germline CDR1 reads SGHDT; CDR2 reads YYEEEE. The CDR3 sequence is CASSLRQGLWETQYF. The DNA for the CDR3 is TGTGCCAGCAGCCTCCGACAGGGGCTTTGGGAGACCCAGTACTTC.

This clonotype showed up many times. The chain employs TRBV20-1 and TRBJ2-3; D gene uncertain. V was shortened by 1 base and J by 6 bases, with 5 bases between the two germline ends. Germline CDR1 and CDR2: DFQATT and SNEGSKA (reference sequence). This CDR3 is 11 amino acids long. In DNA form, the CDR3 reads TGCAGTGCTAGAGTGTTGGATACGCAGTATTTT. Its translation: CSARVLDTQYF.

This clonotype has at least ten counts. The chain links TRBV20-1 to TRBJ1-1, with 7 bases fitting TRBD1. The CDR3 length is 15 residues. CDR1 is DFQATT, CDR2 SNEGSKA, per germline (reference sequence). With V trimmed by 0 bases and J by 4 bases, 8 bases remained unmatched. The DNA for the CDR3 is TGCAGTGCTAGAGATCATGCAGGGGGTCGCACTGAAGCTTTCTTT. Translation gives CSARDHAGGRTEAFF.

The chain carries TRBV19 and TRBJ2-2; unclear D gene. V lost 3 bases, J lost 1 base, and 6 bases lay in between. The CDR3 covers 14 residues. Germline-derived CDR1 and CDR2 are LNHDA and SQIVND (reference sequence). This CDR3 reads CASSILQNTGELFF. As DNA, the CDR3 is TGTGCCAGTAGTATTCTACAGAACACCGGGGAGCTGTTTTTT.

This clonotype has just a few counts. The chain joins TRBV2 to TRBJ2-2; tentatively, D is TRBD1 or TRBD2 (5 bases each). Germline CDR1 SNHLY, CDR2 FYNNEI. V lost 5 bases and J 4 bases, leaving 14 bases between the germline ends. CDR3 length equals 15 residues. In nucleotides, the CDR3 is TGTGCCAGCAGTCCTACCGGGACCTTCACCGGGGAGCTGTTTTTT. This gives the protein CASSPTGTFTGELFF.

There are a few counts of this clonotype. The CDR3 reads CASSEAVYNEQFF. The CDR3 nucleotides read TGTGCCAGCAGTGAAGCCGTCTACAATGAGCAGTTCTTC. The genes are TRBV2 and TRBJ2-1; D ambiguous. The CDR3 sequence is 13 residues long. V lost 0 bases and J 3 bases, leaving 3 bases between the germline ends. Germline-derived CDR1 and CDR2 are SNHLY and FYNNEI.

There are a few counts of this clonotype. The chain is built from TRBV2 and TRBJ1-4; a weak D match, TRBD1 (5 bases). This CDR3 is built from 17 residues. CDR1 SNHLY and CDR2 FYNNEI come from the germline V gene. V was cut by 6 bases and J by 5 bases, with 22 bases left in between. This CDR3 reads CASRTGASSRVNEKLFF. The CDR3 nucleotides are TGTGCCAGCAGGACCGGGGCAAGTTCGAGGGTCAATGAAAAACTGTTTTTT.

The J gene is TRBJ2-5, the V gene TRBV20-1; either TRBD1 or TRBD2 may supply D (5 bases each). V lost 5 bases, J lost 3 bases, and 10 bases lay in between. The CDR3 is made up of 12 amino acids. Germline V gene lookup returns CDR1 DFQATT and CDR2 SNEGSKA (reference sequence). In DNA form, the CDR3 reads TGCAGTGCTGGGTGGGGGAAAGAGACCCAGTACTTC. Encoded protein: CSAGWGKETQYF.

V is TRBV3-1 and J is TRBJ1-2; D is unclear. Per the germline V gene, CDR1 is LGHDT and CDR2 is YNNKEL (reference sequence). The CDR3 is 12 residues long. The ends were cut back, 1 base at V and 6 bases at J, with 6 bases in the middle. The CDR3 loop is CASSQGQDGYTF. DNA for the CDR3: TGTGCCAGCAGCCAAGGTCAGGATGGCTACACCTTC.

This clonotype was detected ten times or more. The J gene is TRBJ2-2, the V gene TRBV5-8; weak D call: TRBD1 (6 bases). The CDR3 is 16 amino acids. Germline CDR1 SGHTS, CDR2 YDEGEE. The V end lost 3 bases, the J end lost 2 bases, and 14 bases lay between the germline ends. CDR3 residues: CASSWRTAENTGELFF. The DNA of the CDR3 is TGTGCCAGCAGCTGGAGGACAGCTGAAAACACCGGGGAGCTGTTTTTT. Using reference TRBV5-8 and TRBJ2-2 for the parts outside the CDR3, the full variable domain is EAGVTQSPTHLIKTRGQQATLRCSPISGHTSVYWYQQALGLGLQFLLWYDEGEERNRGNFPPRFSGRQFPNYSSELNVNALELEDSALYLCASSWRTAENTGELFFGEGSRLTVL.

This clonotype was picked up many times. The CDR3 protein is CASSPRLAGGNNEQFF. The CDR3 region has the DNA TGTGCCAGCAGTCCTCGGCTAGCGGGGGGAAACAATGAGCAGTTCTTC. V gene TRBV27 combines with J gene TRBJ2-1, with 11 bases fitting TRBD2. This CDR3 has 16 residues. Looked up from germline, CDR1 is MNHEY and CDR2 is SMNVEV (reference sequence). With V trimmed by 5 bases and J by 5 bases, 8 bases remained unmatched.

This clonotype was counted at least ten times. The rearrangement links TRBV7-3 to TRBJ2-1, with a weak D call TRBD2 (6 bases). Trimming stripped 1 base from V and 2 bases from J, with 9 bases between. Per the germline V gene, CDR1 is SGHTA and CDR2 is FQGTGA. This CDR3 has 15 amino acids. CDR3 residues: CASSLSGAPYNEQFF. In DNA, the CDR3 is TGTGCCAGCAGCTTAAGCGGGGCGCCCTACAATGAGCAGTTCTTC.

This clonotype was counted ten times or more. This chain uses TRBV10-2 with TRBJ2-2, with a tentative D call TRBD1 (5 bases). The ends were cut back, 10 bases at V and 1 base at J, with 13 bases in the middle. Germline V gene lookup returns CDR1 WSHSY and CDR2 SAAADI. This CDR3 is built from 14 residues. The CDR3 bases are TGCGCCACCCTACCCGACAGGAACACCGGGGAGCTGTTTTTT. Translation gives CATLPDRNTGELFF.

This clonotype appeared many times. The chain joins TRBV12-3 or TRBV12-4 to TRBJ2-1, with D possibly being TRBD2 (6 bases). The CDR3 consists of 13 residues. The germline V and J ends were trimmed by 1 base and 10 bases, with 11 bases remaining between them. This CDR3 reads CASSLGRLDEQFF. For the CDR3, the DNA is TGTGCCAGCAGTTTAGGGAGACTAGACGAGCAGTTCTTC.

The chain carries TRBV30 and TRBJ2-6; 7 bases agree with TRBD1. Germline V CDR1 and CDR2: GTSNPN, SVGIG (reference sequence). The V segment lost 5 bases and the J segment 0 bases; nucleotides outside the gene matches: 4. The CDR3 loop spans 15 amino acids. The CDR3 sequence is CAWSRDSSGANVLTF. The CDR3 region has the DNA TGTGCCTGGTCCCGGGACAGCTCTGGGGCCAACGTCCTGACTTTC.

This clonotype was detected many times. CDR3 sequence: CASSLEMGYEQYV. The CDR3 coding sequence is TGTGCCAGCAGCTTAGAAATGGGGTACGAGCAGTACGTC. The J gene is TRBJ2-7, the V gene TRBV11-2; D not certain. This CDR3 is built from 13 residues. Germline lookup yields CDR1 SGHAT and CDR2 FQNNGV. The V end was cut by 0 bases, the J end by 4 bases, with 7 bases between.

V is TRBV6-5 and J is TRBJ2-3; perhaps TRBD2 as D (6 bases). This CDR3 has 15 residues. The V and J ends lost 2 bases and 3 bases respectively, with 12 bases between them. CDR1 MNHEY and CDR2 SVGAGI come from the germline V gene. The CDR3 coding sequence is TGTGCCAGCAGTTACCGGGCGGGGCGGACAGATACGCAGTATTTT. It specifies CASSYRAGRTDTQYF.

V is TRBV5-5 and J is TRBJ2-7; D is possibly TRBD1 or TRBD2 (5 bases each). The germline gives CDR1 SGHKS, CDR2 YYEKEE (reference sequence). This CDR3 has 13 residues. The ends were cut back, 4 bases at V and 3 bases at J, with 11 bases in the middle. The CDR3 nucleotides are TGTGCCAGCAGCGCCCAGAGGGGCTACGAGCAGTACTTC. Protein: CASSAQRGYEQYF.

The chain employs TRBV3-1 and TRBJ2-5; D not certain. The CDR3 loop spans 15 amino acids. V was shortened by 4 bases and J by 2 bases, with 14 bases between the two germline ends. Germline CDR1 and CDR2: LGHDT and YNNKEL (reference sequence). CDR3 loop: CASSLLGFVQETQYF. The CDR3 coding sequence is TGTGCCAGCAGCCTCCTGGGTTTTGTACAAGAGACCCAGTACTTC.

V usage is TRBV28 and J usage is TRBJ2-7; no clear D. The CDR3 is 12 residues long. In germline, CDR1 is MDHEN, CDR2 SYDVKM. The germline V and J ends were trimmed by 5 bases and 6 bases, with 11 bases remaining between them. DNA of the CDR3: TGTGCCAGCAGTCTGGCCAAACTCGAGCAGTACTTC. This translates into CASSLAKLEQYF.

This clonotype was picked up many times. The chain links TRBV10-3 to TRBJ1-4; no clear D gene. V gave up 4 bases and J gave up 6 bases, with 9 bases separating them. Germline V CDR1 and CDR2: ENHRY, SYGVKD. The CDR3 runs to 13 residues. The CDR3 loop is CAISGQVDEKLFF. The CDR3 DNA reads as TGTGCCATCAGTGGTCAGGTAGATGAAAAACTGTTTTTT.